This TCR beta chain originates from a study of early T cells in non-severe SARS-CoV-2 infection (dated by TCRdb to the early 2020s). Turning to the overall study: Bulk RNA from unsorted whole blood was used for TCR sequencing, so alpha and beta chains could not be paired.

This clonotype was observed a handful of times. Its antigen target is currently unknown. No qualities accompany the bases; no much larger clone lies one base away. V has 3 bases trimmed and J has 1 base trimmed; junction bases matching no gene number 14. Spanning cysteine to phenylalanine, the CDR3 consists of 19 amino acids. Solely the CDR3 DNA is kept, with 57 bases framed from the first base. Looking up the germline V gene yields CDR1 ENHRY and CDR2 SYGVKD. A case-control design nested within a healthcare worker cohort in London, UK, was used, with weekly nasopharyngeal swab PCR tests and blood sampling performed. Between 23 and 31 March 2020, the week of the UK lockdown, healthcare workers were enrolled and then followed up weekly for as long as 16 weeks. General study outcomes and caveats: VDJdb matching was skewed toward anti-spike CD8 responses and likely underestimated virus-specific expansions by missing private and CD4 specificities.

The library was produced with 5' RACE. Sequenced using a NextSeq 500. In the TCR library protocol, unique molecular identifiers were attached to individual cDNA molecules to correct for PCR bias and sequencing error. Both TCR alpha and beta chains were sequenced, and tight co-correlation was observed between alpha and beta sequence abundances in each sample. Per the authors' processing: Decombinator V4 was used to annotate TCR sequences for V gene, J gene and CDR3. Expanded TCRs were defined as changing significantly between any two time points under a Poisson model with p below 0.0001. Abundances of TCRs were expressed as counts per million after normalisation to the total number of TCRs sequenced in each sample. TRAV1-2 paired with TRAJ12, TRAJ20 or TRAJ33 defined MAIT TCRs, while TRAV10 paired with TRAJ18 defined iNKT TCRs. VDJdb, accessed 1 November 2021, was searched for CMV, EBV and SARS-CoV-2 annotated TCRs, excluding TCRs annotated for multiple antigens. The public reads were quality trimmed at Q25 with fastp and then assembled into clones with MiXCR by TCRdb, keeping productive beta chains. CDR3 protein duplicates are merged, each entry listing the most common genes and DNA. TCRdb's processing, not the authors' own work, is the source of the V and J calls. Here the sample has under 95,000 distinct CDR3 sequences; approximately 12% occur a single time. The ten largest clones capture 4.5% of the sample.

This chain joins TRBV10-3 to TRBJ2-5; 10 central nucleotides agree with TRBD1. Sequenced: whole blood. The clonotype comes from an adult who was a healthcare worker with PCR-confirmed SARS-CoV-2 infection or an uninfected control (not recorded which). The CDR3 corresponds to CAISDVPGQGLAAQETQYF. The nucleotide sequence is given as TGTGCCATCAGTGACGTCCCGGGACAGGGGCTCGCCGCCCAAGAGACCCAGTACTTC.